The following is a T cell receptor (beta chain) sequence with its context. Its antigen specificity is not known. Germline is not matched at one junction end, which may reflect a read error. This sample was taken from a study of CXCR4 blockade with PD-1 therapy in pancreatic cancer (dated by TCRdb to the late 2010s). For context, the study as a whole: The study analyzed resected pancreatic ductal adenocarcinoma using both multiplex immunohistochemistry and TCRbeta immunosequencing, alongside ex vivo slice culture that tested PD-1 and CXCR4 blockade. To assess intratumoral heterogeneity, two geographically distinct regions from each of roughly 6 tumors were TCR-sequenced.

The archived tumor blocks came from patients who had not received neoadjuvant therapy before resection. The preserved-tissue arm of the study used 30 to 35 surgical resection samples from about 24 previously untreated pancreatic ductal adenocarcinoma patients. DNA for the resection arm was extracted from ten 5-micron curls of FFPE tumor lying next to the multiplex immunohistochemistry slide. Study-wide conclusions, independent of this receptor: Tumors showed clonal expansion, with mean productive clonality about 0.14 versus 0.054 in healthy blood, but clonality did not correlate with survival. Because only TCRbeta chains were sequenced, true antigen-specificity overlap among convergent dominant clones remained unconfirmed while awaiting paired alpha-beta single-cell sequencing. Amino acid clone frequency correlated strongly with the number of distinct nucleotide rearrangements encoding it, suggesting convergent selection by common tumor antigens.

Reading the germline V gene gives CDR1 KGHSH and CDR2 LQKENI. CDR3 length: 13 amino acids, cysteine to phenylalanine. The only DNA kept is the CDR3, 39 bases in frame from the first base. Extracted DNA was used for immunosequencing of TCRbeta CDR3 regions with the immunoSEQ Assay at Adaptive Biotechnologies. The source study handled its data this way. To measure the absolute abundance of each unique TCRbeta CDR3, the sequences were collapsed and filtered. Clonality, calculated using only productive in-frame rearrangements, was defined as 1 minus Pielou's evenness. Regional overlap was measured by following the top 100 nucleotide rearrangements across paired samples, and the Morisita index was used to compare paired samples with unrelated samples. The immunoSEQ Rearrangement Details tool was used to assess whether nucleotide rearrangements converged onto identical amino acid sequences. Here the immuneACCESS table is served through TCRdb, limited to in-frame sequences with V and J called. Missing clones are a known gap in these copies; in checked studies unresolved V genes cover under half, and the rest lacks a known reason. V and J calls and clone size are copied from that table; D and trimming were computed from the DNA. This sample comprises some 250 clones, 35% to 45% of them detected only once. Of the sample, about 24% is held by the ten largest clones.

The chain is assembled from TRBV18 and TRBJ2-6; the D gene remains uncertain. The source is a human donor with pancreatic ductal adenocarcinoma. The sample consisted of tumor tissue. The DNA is TGTGCCAGCGCACCTTCTGGGGCCAACGTCCTGACTTTC. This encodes CASAPSGANVLTF. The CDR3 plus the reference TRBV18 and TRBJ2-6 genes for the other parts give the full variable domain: NAGVMQNPRHLVRRRGQEARLRCSPMKGHSHVYWYRQLPEEGLKFMVYLQKENIIDESGMPKERFSAEFPKEGPSILRIQQVVRGDSAAYFCASAPSGANVLTFGAGSRLTVL.